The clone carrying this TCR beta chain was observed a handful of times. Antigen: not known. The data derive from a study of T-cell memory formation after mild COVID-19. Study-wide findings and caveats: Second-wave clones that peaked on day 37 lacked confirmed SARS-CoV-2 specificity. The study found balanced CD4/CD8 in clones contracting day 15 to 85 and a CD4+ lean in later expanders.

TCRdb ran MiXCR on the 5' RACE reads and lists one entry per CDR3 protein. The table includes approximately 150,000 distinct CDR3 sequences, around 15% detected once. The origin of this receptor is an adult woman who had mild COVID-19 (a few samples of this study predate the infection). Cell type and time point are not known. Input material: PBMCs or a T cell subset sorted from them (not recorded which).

The CDR3 DNA is TGTGCCAGCAGCTTACCCCTCGGGACTAGCGGTTCCGGGGCCGGGAATGAGCAGTTCTTC. Its translation is CASSLPLGTSGSGAGNEQFF. The genes are TRBV7-3 and TRBJ2-1; 11 bases agree with TRBD2. The CDR3 extends over 20 amino acids. Trimming at V came to 2 bases and at J to 7 bases, leaving 19 bases not matched to a gene. Germline V gene sequence: CDR1 SGHTA, CDR2 FQGTGA.